This TCR beta chain originates from a study of neoadjuvant anti-PD-1 for oral cavity cancer. A word on this clone: Its cognate antigen is unknown.

Patients had newly diagnosed, untreated stage II-IVA oral cavity squamous cell carcinoma. This CDR3 region has 16 residues. Germline values: CDR1 SGHKS, CDR2 YYEKEE (reference sequence). Trimming removed 0 bases from V and 0 bases from J, with 7 bases in between. Study outcomes and limitations: TCR analyses covered only a few patients per response group.

Clones were sequenced by immunoSEQ multiplex PCR, and TCRdb holds only the in-frame ones, with some missing. This table has 6,900 or so clones, around 75% appearing once. The sequenced sample was PBMCs, obtained before nivolumab (anti-PD-1) treatment. This sequence originates from a person between 40 and 80 years old with oral cavity squamous cell carcinoma. This chain joins TRBV5-5 and TRBJ1-6; D call uncertain. CDR3 sequence: CASSLAQLSYNSPLHF. CDR3 sequence (DNA): TGTGCCAGCAGCTTGGCTCAGCTCTCCTATAATTCACCCCTCCACTTT.